This T cell receptor (beta chain) is drawn from a study of blood T cell repertoires in COVID-19 (dated by TCRdb to 2019 to 2021). In terms of the full investigation: Samples covering the acute and convalescent phases of COVID-19 were provided by collaborators in the United States, Italy and Spain. Subjects who had been exposed to COVID-19, were actively infected with it, or had recovered from it provided the deeply sampled blood TCRbeta repertoires that made up the dataset. A de-identified subject ID, COVID-19 status, age in years and sex were almost always included in the sample metadata. Where HLA class I and class II types were available, the types were taken from metadata supplied by the sample provider, not from assay-based typing. Samples were obtained from the ongoing ImmuneRACE study (first 160 participants) and from some 1,300 subjects provided by 6 global collaborators. The material from the prospective study consisted of cDNA or gDNA derived from T cells, B-cell-depleted T cells, or PBMCs. A freely available public database, intended as a resource for researchers studying the immune response to SARS-CoV-2, is where the repertoires were released. Points the paper makes about the study in general: The quantity of clinical and demographic metadata differed by source and by participant and was supplied without curation.

One collaborating source in Seattle enrolled patients during active infection and followed them longitudinally through the course of disease. The collaborating institutions used their own protocols to collect whole blood in K2EDTA tubes. For TCRbeta analysis, collaborator samples were shipped as frozen whole blood, as isolated PBMCs, or as DNA extracted from either sample type. Per the germline V gene, SGHRS is the CDR1 and YFSETQ is the CDR2. Cut back by 4 bases and 0 bases, the V and J ends lie 10 bases apart. From the cysteine through the phenylalanine, the CDR3 covers 14 amino acids. Only CDR3 DNA remains: 42 bases, in frame from the first base. TCRbeta CDR3 regions were amplified from genomic DNA using the immunoSEQ Assay, a bias-controlled multiplex PCR. The authors' pipeline ran thus. Within the assay, amplification of reference gene primers was used to estimate how many nucleated cells each sample contained. To quantify the absolute abundance of each unique TCRbeta CDR3 rearrangement, sequence reads were collapsed and filtered. For each sample, productive Simpson clonality was calculated as the square root of Simpson's diversity index over productive rearrangements. Not all clones reach the TCRdb copy of this immuneACCESS table, which keeps in-frame sequences only. Checked studies attribute under half of the gap to unresolved V genes and leave the rest unexplained. Clone size and V and J calls were adopted from that table, with D and trimming inferred from the DNA. This sample lists tens of thousands of clones; about 83% were detected once. Of the sample, about 6% is held by the ten largest clones.

Turning to this clone: The specificity of this receptor is unknown. No clone much larger than this one lies a single base away; base qualities are absent.

The V gene is TRBV5-1 and the J gene is TRBJ1-1, with the D gene too uncertain to name. The clonotype was recovered from a man in his 70s with COVID-19, enrolled during active disease. Source material: peripheral blood. The DNA reads as follows: TGCGCCAGCAGCGCCGACGGAGTGAACACTGAAGCTTTCTTT. Its protein is CASSADGVNTEAFF.